Detailed here is one T cell receptor (beta chain). Its antigen is not identified. Clones were sequenced by immunoSEQ multiplex PCR, and TCRdb holds only the in-frame ones, with some missing. The profile shows around 29,000 clones, under 90% of them singletons. Naive CD45RA+ and memory CD45RO+ CD4+ or CD8+ T cells were FACS-sorted. The CDR3 is 14 residues long. V was pared by 2 bases and J by 1 base, with 11 bases between. CDR1 is SQVTM, CDR2 ANQGSEA, per germline. These data are taken from a study of regulatory dendritic cells for organ transplantation. Study-wide points: The most alloreactive TCR clonotypes were found in resting memory CD8+ cells. Memory T cells were less diverse than naive, with memory CD8+ most oligoclonal.

The genes are TRBV29-1 and TRBJ1-2; D gene unclear. Sequenced sample: naive CD8+ T cells from blood. The subset is: CD45RA+ naive T cells. This clonotype originated in a human donor in good health. As DNA, the CDR3 is TGCAGCGTTGAATGGGAGTCTGTTAACTATGGCTACACCTTC. Translation gives CSVEWESVNYGYTF. Supplemented by reference TRBV29-1 and TRBJ1-2, the full variable domain reads SAVISQKPSRDICQRGTSLTIQCQVDSQVTMMFWYRQQPGQSLTLIATANQGSEATYESGFVIDKFPISRPNLTFSTLTVSNMSPEDSSIYLCSVEWESVNYGYTFGSGTRLTVV.